These 9 T cell receptor beta chains share one sample of origin, sequenced in a study of graft-versus-host responses after intestinal transplantation. Some clones are missing from TCRdb's copy, which holds only in-frame ones; the method was immunoSEQ multiplex PCR. This sample yields approximately 37,000 clones, of which over 90% are seen a single time; about 3.5% belongs to the top ten. The source material was PBMCs, sampled 734 days after intestinal transplantation. The source of these receptors is a human patient who received an intestinal transplant, so some T cells may come from the graft donor.

The rearrangement uses TRBV7-9 and TRBJ2-5, with D unresolved. The DNA end is more similar to TRBJ2-7, so the J call may be wrong. CDR1 and CDR2 (germline): SEHNR, FQNEAQ (reference sequence). CDR3 length equals 10 residues. In DNA form, the CDR3 reads TGTGCCAGCAGCTTCCACGAGCAGTACTTC. The encoded protein is CASSFHEQYF.

CDR3 nucleotide sequence: TGTGCCAGCAGCTACGTCGGGACTAGCGGGACCGAGCAGTTCTTC. Translation: CASSYVGTSGTEQFF. The chain has TRBV11-2 and TRBJ2-1; 13 bases are shared with TRBD2. The germline CDR1 and CDR2 sequences are SGHAT and FQNNGV. The CDR3 consists of 15 residues. V shed 4 bases and J 10 bases; nucleotides not matched to a gene: 7.

The chain is built from TRBV27 and TRBJ2-1; D is unclear. The CDR3 consists of 12 residues. V gave up 7 bases and J gave up 0 bases, with 4 bases separating them. The germline CDR1 and CDR2 sequences are MNHEY and SMNVEV (reference sequence). The CDR3 protein is CASTGSYNEQFF. The CDR3 DNA reads as TGTGCCAGCACGGGCTCCTACAATGAGCAGTTCTTC.

This chain joins TRBV5-6 and TRBJ2-7, with D possibly matching TRBD1 (5 bases). Trimming removed 6 bases from V and 0 bases from J, with 19 bases in between. The germline V gene has CDR1 SGHDT and CDR2 YYEEEE. The CDR3 consists of 16 residues. The DNA for the CDR3 is TGTGCCAGCACTATAGGGGCCCCGGCGGCCTCCTACGAGCAGTACTTC. This codes for CASTIGAPAASYEQYF. The whole variable domain, remainder taken from reference TRBV5-6 and TRBJ2-7, is DAGVTQSPTHLIKTRGQQVTLRCSPKSGHDTVSWYQQALGQGPQFIFQYYEEEERQRGNFPDRFSGHQFPNYSSELNVNALLLGDSALYLCASTIGAPAASYEQYFGPGTRLTVT.

This chain links TRBV5-1 with TRBJ1-2, with a possible D match to TRBD1 (5 bases). Germline V gives CDR1 SGHRS, CDR2 YFSETQ. The V end lost 3 bases, the J end lost 6 bases, and 21 bases lay between the germline ends. This CDR3 has 16 residues. Here the CDR3 DNA reads TGCGCCAGCAGCTCACCGGGACGGCCCCGAACCGATGGCTACACCTTC. It codes for CASSSPGRPRTDGYTF.

This clone was observed once. The chain has TRBV11-2 and TRBJ1-2; D perhaps matches TRBD1 (5 bases). CDR3 size: 15 residues. Germline CDR1 SGHAT, CDR2 FQNNGV. Between the trimmed V and J ends, which lost 1 base and 3 bases, there was a span of 12 bases. CDR3 DNA: TGTGCCAGCAGCTTAGTGGGGGGAAGGTACTATGGCTACACCTTC. Translation: CASSLVGGRYYGYTF. The full variable domain, completed using reference TRBV11-2 and TRBJ1-2, is EAGVAQSPRYKIIEKRQSVAFWCNPISGHATLYWYQQILGQGPKLLIQFQNNGVVDDSQLPKDRFSAERLKGVDSTLKIQPAKLEDSAVYLCASSLVGGRYYGYTFGSGTRLTVV.

The J gene is TRBJ2-5, the V gene TRBV5-4, with TRBD1 as a possible D gene (5 bases). The CDR3 extends over 14 amino acids. CDR1 is SGHNT, CDR2 YYREEE, per germline (reference sequence). Trimming stripped 0 bases from V and 3 bases from J, with 9 bases between. CDR3 coding DNA: TGTGCCAGCAGCTTGGGGACACGAGAAGAGACCCAGTACTTC. Its protein product is CASSLGTREETQYF.

The rearrangement uses TRBV19 and TRBJ2-5; D unclear. The CDR3 is made up of 15 amino acids. V lost 6 bases, J lost 2 bases, and 16 bases lay in between. Germline CDR1 LNHDA, CDR2 SQIVND (reference sequence). CDR3 bases: TGTGCCAGTAGACCGGCGATCCTATCACAAGAGACCCAGTACTTC. The encoded protein is CASRPAILSQETQYF.

DNA for the CDR3: TGTGCCAGCAGTCTCACCTCCAACACTGAAGCTTTCTTT. It codes for CASSLTSNTEAFF. V usage is TRBV6-6 and J usage is TRBJ1-1; no clear D gene. This CDR3 is 13 amino acids long. Germline lookup yields CDR1 MNHNY and CDR2 SVGAGI (reference sequence). Trimming stripped 5 bases from V and 2 bases from J, with 9 bases between.